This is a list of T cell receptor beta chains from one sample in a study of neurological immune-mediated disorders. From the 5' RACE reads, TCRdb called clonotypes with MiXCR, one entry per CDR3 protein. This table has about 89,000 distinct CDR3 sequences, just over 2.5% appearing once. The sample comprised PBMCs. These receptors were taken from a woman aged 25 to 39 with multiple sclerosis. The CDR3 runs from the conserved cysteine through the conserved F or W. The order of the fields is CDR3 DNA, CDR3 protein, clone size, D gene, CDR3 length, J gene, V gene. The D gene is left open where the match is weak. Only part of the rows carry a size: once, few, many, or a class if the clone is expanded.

cdr3_nt: TGTGCCAGCAGCTTCCCGGGGGGGTACTACGAGCAGTACTTC
cdr3_aa: CASSFPGGYYEQYF
clone_size: many
d_call: TRBD2
cdr3_length: 14
j_call: TRBJ2-7
v_call: TRBV5-5

cdr3_nt: TGCAGCGGTCGACCCGGGACTAGCGGGGGAAATGAGCAGTTCTTC
cdr3_aa: CSGRPGTSGGNEQFF
clone_size: many
d_call: TRBD2
cdr3_length: 15
j_call: TRBJ2-1
v_call: TRBV29-1

cdr3_nt: TGTGCCAGCAGTCTCCTATTCGACTATGGCTACACCTTC
cdr3_aa: CASSLLFDYGYTF
clone_size: many
d_call: -
cdr3_length: 13
j_call: TRBJ1-2
v_call: TRBV7-9

cdr3_nt: TGCAGTGCCGAAAAAAGTGGGGGCGGTAACACTGAAGCTTTCTTT
cdr3_aa: CSAEKSGGGNTEAFF
clone_size: many
d_call: -
cdr3_length: 15
j_call: TRBJ1-1
v_call: TRBV20-1

cdr3_nt: TGTGCCAGCAGCGTCCGGGACAGGGGTGGCTACACCTTC
cdr3_aa: CASSVRDRGGYTF
clone_size: many
d_call: TRBD1
cdr3_length: 13
j_call: TRBJ1-2
v_call: TRBV7-9

cdr3_nt: TGTGCCAGCAGCGAAGGGACAGGGCACGGCTACACCTTC
cdr3_aa: CASSEGTGHGYTF
clone_size: many
d_call: TRBD1
cdr3_length: 13
j_call: TRBJ1-2
v_call: TRBV5-8

cdr3_nt: TGCGCCAGCAGCTTCGGACGGACAGACGCTGAAGCTTTCTTT
cdr3_aa: CASSFGRTDAEAFF
clone_size: many
d_call: -
cdr3_length: 14
j_call: TRBJ1-1
v_call: TRBV5-1

cdr3_nt: TGTGCCACCAGTGATTCAGGGGATCAGCGGTTCCTAGACAATGAGCAGTTCTTC
cdr3_aa: CATSDSGDQRFLDNEQFF
clone_size: many
d_call: -
cdr3_length: 18
j_call: TRBJ2-1
v_call: TRBV24-1

cdr3_nt: TGTGCCAGCAGTCAGCGGCTTTTCCAAGAGACCCAGTACTTC
cdr3_aa: CASSQRLFQETQYF
clone_size: many
d_call: -
cdr3_length: 14
j_call: TRBJ2-5
v_call: TRBV13

cdr3_nt: TGTGCCAGCAGCCCCGGACTATTCTACGAGCAGTACTTC
cdr3_aa: CASSPGLFYEQYF
clone_size: many
d_call: -
cdr3_length: 13
j_call: TRBJ2-7
v_call: TRBV6-5

cdr3_nt: TGTGCCAGCAGCTCCAGCACAGATACGCAGTATTTT
cdr3_aa: CASSSSTDTQYF
clone_size: many
d_call: -
cdr3_length: 12
j_call: TRBJ2-3
v_call: TRBV7-2

cdr3_nt: TGCAGTGCTAGGGAGACAGGGGCGGAAAAAAACATTCAGTACTTC
cdr3_aa: CSARETGAEKNIQYF
clone_size: many
d_call: TRBD1
cdr3_length: 15
j_call: TRBJ2-4
v_call: TRBV20-1

cdr3_nt: TGCAGTGCTAGAGATTATGGAGCTAACTATGGCTACACCTTC
cdr3_aa: CSARDYGANYGYTF
clone_size: many
d_call: -
cdr3_length: 14
j_call: TRBJ1-2
v_call: TRBV20-1

cdr3_nt: TGCGCCAGCAGCTCGAATACTAGGATGGCTGAGCAGTTCTTC
cdr3_aa: CASSSNTRMAEQFF
clone_size: many
d_call: -
cdr3_length: 14
j_call: TRBJ2-1
v_call: TRBV5-1

cdr3_nt: TGTGCCAGCACAGGAAACTACGAGCAGTACTTC
cdr3_aa: CASTGNYEQYF
clone_size: many
d_call: -
cdr3_length: 11
j_call: TRBJ2-7
v_call: TRBV12-3/TRBV12-4

cdr3_nt: TGTGCCAGCAGCTTAACTCAGGGGGGCGAAGCTTTCTTT
cdr3_aa: CASSLTQGGEAFF
clone_size: many
d_call: TRBD1
cdr3_length: 13
j_call: TRBJ1-1
v_call: TRBV7-9

cdr3_nt: TGTGCCAGCAACACATTGGGGGGACAGCGAGTTTTAGCCAAAAACATTCAGTACTTC
cdr3_aa: CASNTLGGQRVLAKNIQYF
clone_size: many
d_call: -
cdr3_length: 19
j_call: TRBJ2-4
v_call: TRBV28

cdr3_nt: TGCAGTGCCCGGACTAGCGGGAGGGTACGCTTCACCGGGGAGCTGTTTTTT
cdr3_aa: CSARTSGRVRFTGELFF
clone_size: many
d_call: TRBD2
cdr3_length: 17
j_call: TRBJ2-2
v_call: TRBV20-1

cdr3_nt: TGCAGTGTCCGGACGCGGAAGGGAGAGACCCAGTACTTC
cdr3_aa: CSVRTRKGETQYF
clone_size: many
d_call: -
cdr3_length: 13
j_call: TRBJ2-5
v_call: TRBV20-1

cdr3_nt: TGTGCCAGCAGTGTAATACTGAGTTCACCCCTCCACTTT
cdr3_aa: CASSVILSSPLHF
clone_size: many
d_call: -
cdr3_length: 13
j_call: TRBJ1-6
v_call: TRBV27

cdr3_nt: TGCGCCAGCAGCATGACAGGGACTAGCACAGATACGCAGTATTTT
cdr3_aa: CASSMTGTSTDTQYF
clone_size: many
d_call: -
cdr3_length: 15
j_call: TRBJ2-3
v_call: TRBV5-1

cdr3_nt: TGCAGTGCTACACAGGGGGCCCCCGTCCCAGCTTTCTTT
cdr3_aa: CSATQGAPVPAFF
clone_size: many
d_call: TRBD1
cdr3_length: 13
j_call: TRBJ1-1
v_call: TRBV20-1

cdr3_nt: TGTGCCATCAGGGATTTACAGGGGCCTCGCTCCTACGAGCAGTACTTC
cdr3_aa: CAIRDLQGPRSYEQYF
clone_size: many
d_call: TRBD1
cdr3_length: 16
j_call: TRBJ2-7
v_call: TRBV10-3

cdr3_nt: TGTGCCAGCAGCGCCACGCTCCCCACAGATACGCAGTATTTT
cdr3_aa: CASSATLPTDTQYF
clone_size: many
d_call: -
cdr3_length: 14
j_call: TRBJ2-3
v_call: TRBV11-2

cdr3_nt: TGTGCCACCAGCAGAGACGGGACTAGCGGGAGGGCCGAGCAGTTCTTC
cdr3_aa: CATSRDGTSGRAEQFF
clone_size: many
d_call: TRBD2
cdr3_length: 16
j_call: TRBJ2-1
v_call: TRBV15

cdr3_nt: TGCAGCGTTGAAATTATCTCAGGTGGCTACACCTTC
cdr3_aa: CSVEIISGGYTF
clone_size: many
d_call: -
cdr3_length: 12
j_call: TRBJ1-2
v_call: TRBV29-1

cdr3_nt: TGTGCCAGCAGCACTACCAGGGCGAACACCGGGGAGCTGTTTTTT
cdr3_aa: CASSTTRANTGELFF
clone_size: many
d_call: -
cdr3_length: 15
j_call: TRBJ2-2
v_call: TRBV11-1

cdr3_nt: TGTGCCAGCAAAGAGGGCTTGACGGGAGGTCTTGAGCAGTTCTTC
cdr3_aa: CASKEGLTGGLEQFF
clone_size: many
d_call: TRBD2
cdr3_length: 15
j_call: TRBJ2-1
v_call: TRBV27

cdr3_nt: TGCAGTGCTAGTGGGACCGTAGTCGGCTACACCTTC
cdr3_aa: CSASGTVVGYTF
clone_size: many
d_call: -
cdr3_length: 12
j_call: TRBJ1-2
v_call: TRBV20-1

cdr3_nt: TGCGCCAGCAGTTTCCCAGGGACAGGGGGCACAGATACGCAGTATTTT
cdr3_aa: CASSFPGTGGTDTQYF
clone_size: many
d_call: TRBD1
cdr3_length: 16
j_call: TRBJ2-3
v_call: TRBV10-2

cdr3_nt: TGTGCCAGCAGCCGGGACCTCGGGACTGTAACCTACGAGCAGTACTTC
cdr3_aa: CASSRDLGTVTYEQYF
clone_size: many
d_call: -
cdr3_length: 16
j_call: TRBJ2-7
v_call: TRBV3-1

cdr3_nt: TGCAGCGTTGGGGTCGGGAACTCTTTCAATGAGCAGTTCTTC
cdr3_aa: CSVGVGNSFNEQFF
clone_size: many
d_call: -
cdr3_length: 14
j_call: TRBJ2-1
v_call: TRBV29-1

cdr3_nt: TGCGCCAGCAGCTTGGTTCCGATGGAGGGACTCAGCACAGATACGCAGTATTTT
cdr3_aa: CASSLVPMEGLSTDTQYF
clone_size: many
d_call: -
cdr3_length: 18
j_call: TRBJ2-3
v_call: TRBV5-1

cdr3_nt: TGTGCCAGCAGTGTGGGGACAGGGACGAACACCGGGGAGCTGTTTTTT
cdr3_aa: CASSVGTGTNTGELFF
clone_size: many
d_call: TRBD1
cdr3_length: 16
j_call: TRBJ2-2
v_call: TRBV28

cdr3_nt: TGTGCCAGCAGTTATAGCGGGAGGGCCTCCGAGACCCAGTACTTC
cdr3_aa: CASSYSGRASETQYF
clone_size: many
d_call: TRBD2
cdr3_length: 15
j_call: TRBJ2-5
v_call: TRBV12-3/TRBV12-4

cdr3_nt: TGTGCCAGCAGCTTGGTGACAGGGGCCTCCAATCAGCCCCAGCATTTT
cdr3_aa: CASSLVTGASNQPQHF
clone_size: many
d_call: TRBD1
cdr3_length: 16
j_call: TRBJ1-5
v_call: TRBV11-2

cdr3_nt: TGTGCCAGCAGTTACGGACTAGCGGGAGCTAGAGATACGCAGTATTTT
cdr3_aa: CASSYGLAGARDTQYF
clone_size: many
d_call: TRBD2
cdr3_length: 16
j_call: TRBJ2-3
v_call: TRBV6-5

cdr3_nt: TGCAGTGCCCACGGACTAGCGGCACCCCTCCGGGAGACCCAGTACTTC
cdr3_aa: CSAHGLAAPLRETQYF
clone_size: many
d_call: TRBD2
cdr3_length: 16
j_call: TRBJ2-5
v_call: TRBV20-1

cdr3_nt: TGTGCCAGCAGCCCGGGGGCAGGGAGGACTGAAGCTTTCTTT
cdr3_aa: CASSPGAGRTEAFF
clone_size: many
d_call: -
cdr3_length: 14
j_call: TRBJ1-1
v_call: TRBV3-1

cdr3_nt: TGTGCCAGCAGTCCTATTTCCAATGAGCAGTTCTTC
cdr3_aa: CASSPISNEQFF
clone_size: many
d_call: -
cdr3_length: 12
j_call: TRBJ2-1
v_call: TRBV12-3/TRBV12-4

cdr3_nt: TGCAGTGCTAAGACTAGCGGGAGTTTTGAGCAGTTCTTC
cdr3_aa: CSAKTSGSFEQFF
clone_size: many
d_call: TRBD2
cdr3_length: 13
j_call: TRBJ2-1
v_call: TRBV20-1

cdr3_nt: TGCAGTGCTAGAGATGAGACAGGGGTCCTGAACACTGAAGCTTTCTTT
cdr3_aa: CSARDETGVLNTEAFF
clone_size: few
d_call: TRBD1
cdr3_length: 16
j_call: TRBJ1-1
v_call: TRBV20-1

cdr3_nt: TGTGCCAGCTCACGACAGAACCAAGAGACCCAGTACTTC
cdr3_aa: CASSRQNQETQYF
clone_size: -
d_call: -
cdr3_length: 13
j_call: TRBJ2-5
v_call: TRBV18

cdr3_nt: TGTGCCAGCAGTTTGTCGGGACTAGCGGACTACAATGAGCAGTTCTTC
cdr3_aa: CASSLSGLADYNEQFF
clone_size: many
d_call: TRBD2
cdr3_length: 16
j_call: TRBJ2-1
v_call: TRBV27

cdr3_nt: TGCAGTGCGAAGGGACTAGCGGGATCTTACGAGCAGTACTTC
cdr3_aa: CSAKGLAGSYEQYF
clone_size: many
d_call: TRBD2
cdr3_length: 14
j_call: TRBJ2-7
v_call: TRBV20-1

cdr3_nt: TGCAGTGCTAGAGATCAATTATTCCAAGAGACCCAGTACTTC
cdr3_aa: CSARDQLFQETQYF
clone_size: many
d_call: -
cdr3_length: 14
j_call: TRBJ2-5
v_call: TRBV20-1

cdr3_nt: TGTGCCAGCAGTGTGTCGGGACAGAGCTATGGCTACACCTTC
cdr3_aa: CASSVSGQSYGYTF
clone_size: many
d_call: TRBD1
cdr3_length: 14
j_call: TRBJ1-2
v_call: TRBV6-6

cdr3_nt: TGTGCCAGCAGATCAGGGGGCTCTGGAAACACCATATATTTT
cdr3_aa: CASRSGGSGNTIYF
clone_size: many
d_call: TRBD1
cdr3_length: 14
j_call: TRBJ1-3
v_call: TRBV6-5

cdr3_nt: TGTGCCAGCAGTAGCCGGCGGGCCGGCTACAATGAGCAGTTCTTC
cdr3_aa: CASSSRRAGYNEQFF
clone_size: many
d_call: -
cdr3_length: 15
j_call: TRBJ2-1
v_call: TRBV6-5

cdr3_nt: TGTGCCATCAGTGAGTACGGACTAGCGGACAATGAGCAGTTCTTC
cdr3_aa: CAISEYGLADNEQFF
clone_size: many
d_call: TRBD2
cdr3_length: 15
j_call: TRBJ2-1
v_call: TRBV10-3